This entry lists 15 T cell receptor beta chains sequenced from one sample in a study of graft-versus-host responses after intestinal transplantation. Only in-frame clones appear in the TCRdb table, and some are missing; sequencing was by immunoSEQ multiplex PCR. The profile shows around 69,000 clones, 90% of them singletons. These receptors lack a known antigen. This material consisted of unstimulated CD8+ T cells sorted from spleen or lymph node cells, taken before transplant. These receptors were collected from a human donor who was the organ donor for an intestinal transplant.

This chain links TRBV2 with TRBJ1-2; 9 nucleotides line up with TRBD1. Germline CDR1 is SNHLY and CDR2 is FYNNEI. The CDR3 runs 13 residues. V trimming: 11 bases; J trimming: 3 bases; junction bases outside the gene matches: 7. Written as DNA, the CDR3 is TGTGCCCGGTGGACAGGGGATGACTATGGCTACACCTTC. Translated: CARWTGDDYGYTF.

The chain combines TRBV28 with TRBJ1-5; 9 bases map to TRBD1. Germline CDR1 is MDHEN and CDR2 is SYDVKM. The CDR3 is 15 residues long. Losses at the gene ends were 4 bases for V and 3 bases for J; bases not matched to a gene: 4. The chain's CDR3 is CASSSQGAYNQPQHF. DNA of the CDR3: TGTGCCAGCAGTTCACAGGGGGCTTACAATCAGCCCCAGCATTTT.

CDR3 in amino acids: CASNPGGSSYNEQFF. The CDR3 DNA sequence: TGTGCCAGCAATCCAGGGGGCTCTTCCTACAATGAGCAGTTCTTC. V usage is TRBV6-1 and J usage is TRBJ2-1; 8 nucleotides agree with TRBD1. With 7 bases clipped from V and 1 base from J, the junction kept 6 bases outside the gene matches. CDR3 length equals 15 residues. Germline V CDR1 and CDR2: MNHNS, SASEGT.

The CDR3 loop is CASSQDGGGAYNEQFF. CDR3 coding DNA: TGCGCCAGCAGCCAAGATGGCGGGGGGGCCTACAATGAGCAGTTCTTC. The rearrangement uses TRBV4-1 and TRBJ2-1, with 9 bases lining up with TRBD2. Germline V lookup: CDR1 MGHRA, CDR2 YSYEKL. This CDR3 comprises 16 residues. V dropped 0 bases and J dropped 2; count of bases not matched to a gene: 2.

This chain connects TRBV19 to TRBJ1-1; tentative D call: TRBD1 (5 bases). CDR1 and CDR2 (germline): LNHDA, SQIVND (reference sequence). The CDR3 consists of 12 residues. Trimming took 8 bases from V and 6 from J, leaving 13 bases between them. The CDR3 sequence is CASRTGNPEAFF. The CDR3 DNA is TGTGCCAGTCGAACAGGAAACCCTGAAGCTTTCTTT.

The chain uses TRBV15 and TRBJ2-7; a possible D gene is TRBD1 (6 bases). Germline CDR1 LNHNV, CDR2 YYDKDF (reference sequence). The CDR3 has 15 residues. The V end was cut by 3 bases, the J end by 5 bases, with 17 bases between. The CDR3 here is CATSRGARSLDEQYV. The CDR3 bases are TGTGCCACCAGCAGGGGGGCGAGGAGTCTTGACGAGCAGTACGTC.

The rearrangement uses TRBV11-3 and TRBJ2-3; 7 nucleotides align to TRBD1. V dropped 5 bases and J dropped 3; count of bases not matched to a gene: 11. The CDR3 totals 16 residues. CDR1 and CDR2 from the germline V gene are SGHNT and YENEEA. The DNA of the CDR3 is TGTGCCAGCAGCCGTAAGACAGGGCGAGGAACAGATACGCAGTATTTT. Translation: CASSRKTGRGTDTQYF. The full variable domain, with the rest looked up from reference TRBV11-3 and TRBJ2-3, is EAGVVQSPRYKIIEKKQPVAFWCNPISGHNTLYWYLQNLGQGPELLIRYENEEAVDDSQLPKDRFSAERLKGVDSTLKIQPAELGDSAVYLCASSRKTGRGTDTQYFGPGTRLTVL.

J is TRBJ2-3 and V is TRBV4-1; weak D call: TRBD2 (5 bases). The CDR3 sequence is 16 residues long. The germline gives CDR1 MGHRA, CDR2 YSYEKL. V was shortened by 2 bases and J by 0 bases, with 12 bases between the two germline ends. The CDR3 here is CASSQSDSESTDTQYF. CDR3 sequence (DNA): TGCGCCAGCAGCCAATCGGACTCGGAGAGCACAGATACGCAGTATTTT.

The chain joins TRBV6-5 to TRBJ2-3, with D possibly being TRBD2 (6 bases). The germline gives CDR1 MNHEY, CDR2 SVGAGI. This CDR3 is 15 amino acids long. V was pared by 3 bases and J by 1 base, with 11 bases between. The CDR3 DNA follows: TGTGCCAGCAGTTATTTAACGGGGGGCACAGATACGCAGTATTTT. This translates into CASSYLTGGTDTQYF.

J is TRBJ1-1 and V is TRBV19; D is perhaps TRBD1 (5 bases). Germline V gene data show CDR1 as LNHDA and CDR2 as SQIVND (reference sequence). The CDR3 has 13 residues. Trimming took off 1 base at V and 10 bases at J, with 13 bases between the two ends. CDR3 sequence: CASSIGGITGAFF. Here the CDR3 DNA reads TGTGCCAGTAGTATAGGGGGCATAACGGGAGCTTTCTTT. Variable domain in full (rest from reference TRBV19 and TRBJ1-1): DGGITQSPKYLFRKEGQNVTLSCEQNLNHDAMYWYRQDPGQGLRLIYYSQIVNDFQKGDIAEGYSVSREKKESFPLTVTSAQKNPTAFYLCASSIGGITGAFFGQGTRLTVV.

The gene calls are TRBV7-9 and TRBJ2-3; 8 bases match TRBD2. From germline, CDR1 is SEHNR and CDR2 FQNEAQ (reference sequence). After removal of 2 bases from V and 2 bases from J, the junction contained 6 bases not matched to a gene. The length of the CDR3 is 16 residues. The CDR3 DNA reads TGTGCCAGCAGCTTATATAGCGGGGTTAACACAGATACGCAGTATTTT. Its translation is CASSLYSGVNTDTQYF.

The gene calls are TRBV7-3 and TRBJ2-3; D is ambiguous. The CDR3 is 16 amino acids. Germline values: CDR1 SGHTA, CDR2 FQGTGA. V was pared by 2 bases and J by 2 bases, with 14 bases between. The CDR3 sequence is CASSLFPFPFTDTQYF. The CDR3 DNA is TGTGCCAGCAGCTTATTCCCTTTCCCCTTCACAGATACGCAGTATTTT.

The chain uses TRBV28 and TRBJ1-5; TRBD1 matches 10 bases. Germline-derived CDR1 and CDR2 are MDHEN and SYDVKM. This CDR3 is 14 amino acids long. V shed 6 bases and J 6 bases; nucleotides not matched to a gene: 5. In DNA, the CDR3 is TGTGCCAGCAGACCGGGACAGGGGCTTCAGCCCCAGCATTTT. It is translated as CASRPGQGLQPQHF.

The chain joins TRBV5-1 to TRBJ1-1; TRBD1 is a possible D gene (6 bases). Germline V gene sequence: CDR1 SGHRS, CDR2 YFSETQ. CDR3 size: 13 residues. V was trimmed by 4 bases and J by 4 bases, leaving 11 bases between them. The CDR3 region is CASSLSRGTEAFF. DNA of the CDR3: TGCGCCAGCAGCCTCTCCAGGGGCACTGAAGCTTTCTTT.

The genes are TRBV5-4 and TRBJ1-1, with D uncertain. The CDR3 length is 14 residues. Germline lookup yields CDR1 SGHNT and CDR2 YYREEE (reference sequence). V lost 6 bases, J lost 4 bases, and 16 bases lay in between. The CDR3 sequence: CASNLDLSGTEAFF. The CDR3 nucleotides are TGTGCCAGCAATCTCGATTTGTCGGGCACTGAAGCTTTCTTT. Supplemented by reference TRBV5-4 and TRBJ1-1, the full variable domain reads ETGVTQSPTHLIKTRGQQVTLRCSSQSGHNTVSWYQQALGQGPQFIFQYYREEENGRGNFPPRFSGLQFPNYSSELNVNALELDDSALYLCASNLDLSGTEAFFGQGTRLTVV.